This T cell receptor beta chain was captured in a study of beta chain features in type 1 diabetes. Markers CD45RO/CCR7/CD25/CD127/CD95/CD27 served to sort CD4+ naive, central memory, regulatory and stem cell-like memory cells. The sequenced template was cDNA made from the entire isolated RNA. Using immunoSEQ multiplex PCR, the repertoire was profiled, and TCRdb retains in-frame clones only, with some absent. The data contain roughly 230,000 clones, 9% to 10% of them singletons. Study conclusions and caveats: In every one of the four CD4+ subsets, TCRB CDR3s were moderately but significantly shorter in Type 1 diabetes patients.

Comment on this clone: Antigen: not known.

Sequencing was carried out using naive CD4+ T cells from blood. The source is a woman between 18 and 29 years old in good health.

The CDR3 is CASRLSFGGTGELFF. The DNA for the CDR3 is TGTGCCAGCAGATTATCCTTCGGGGGAACCGGGGAGCTGTTTTTT. J is TRBJ2-2 and V is TRBV6-1; D might be TRBD2 (6 bases). Germline assignment: CDR1 MNHNS and CDR2 SASEGT. Trimming removed 6 bases from V and 5 bases from J, with 16 bases in between. The CDR3 loop spans 15 amino acids.